This T cell receptor beta chain is drawn from a study of blood T cell repertoires in COVID-19. Study overall: Samples taken during acute and convalescent COVID-19 were collected in the United States, Italy and Spain. T cells, B-cell-depleted T cells, or PBMCs supplied cDNA or gDNA.

The CDR3 length is 15 residues. Germline CDR1 SGHTA, CDR2 FQGNSA. Trimming removed 1 base at V and 4 bases at J, with 10 bases between. How the authors handled the data: Quantification of nucleated cells was approximated via reference gene primer amplification. The data were produced by immunoSEQ multiplex PCR, yet TCRdb's version contains in-frame clones alone and is incomplete. V and J calls and clone size follow that table, whereas D and trimming were derived from the DNA. The data show roughly 120,000 clones, more than 90% seen once. This clone was recorded only once. The sequenced material came from peripheral blood. The chain recombines TRBV7-2 with TRBJ1-4; tentatively, D is TRBD1 (6 bases). The source of this sequence is a man aged 50 to 60 with active COVID-19. The chain's CDR3 is CASSLGQGINEKLFF. In nucleotides, the CDR3 is TGTGCCAGCAGCTTAGGTCAGGGGATTAATGAAAAACTGTTTTTT. Looking up the rest from reference TRBV7-2 and TRBJ1-4 gives the full variable domain: GAGVSQSPSNKVTEKGKDVELRCDPISGHTALYWYRQSLGQGLEFLIYFQGNSAPDKSGLPSDRFSAERTGGSVSTLTIQRTQQEDSAVYLCASSLGQGINEKLFFGSGTQLSVL.